This T cell receptor (beta chain) was observed in a study of beta chain features in type 1 diabetes. Study results and caveats: HLA effects on TCRB rearrangement stayed unresolved here. The study found fewer insertions and more deletions at VDJ junctions in type 1 diabetes patients.

The CDR3 sequence is 15 residues long. Central memory, naive, regulatory and stem cell-like memory CD4+ cells were sorted by CD45RO/CCR7/CD25/CD127/CD95/CD27. This clone has only a few counts. What it binds is unknown. The investigators reverse transcribed all of the isolated RNA, so they sequenced expressed TCRB transcripts. Libraries were prepared by immunoSEQ multiplex PCR; TCRdb keeps only in-frame clonotypes and omits some of them. Of hundreds of thousands of clones in the sample, 15% were seen once. The gene calls are TRBV1 and TRBJ2-7; the table's D call, TRBD2, has no DNA check behind it. TRBV1 is noted as a pseudogene. The receptor was isolated from a man younger than 35 in good health. Sequencing was carried out using naive CD4+ T cells from blood. CDR3 region: CTSSPRDLTTYEQYF. The CDR3 coding sequence is TGCACCAGCAGCCCCCGGGACTTGACTACCTACGAGCAGTACTTC.